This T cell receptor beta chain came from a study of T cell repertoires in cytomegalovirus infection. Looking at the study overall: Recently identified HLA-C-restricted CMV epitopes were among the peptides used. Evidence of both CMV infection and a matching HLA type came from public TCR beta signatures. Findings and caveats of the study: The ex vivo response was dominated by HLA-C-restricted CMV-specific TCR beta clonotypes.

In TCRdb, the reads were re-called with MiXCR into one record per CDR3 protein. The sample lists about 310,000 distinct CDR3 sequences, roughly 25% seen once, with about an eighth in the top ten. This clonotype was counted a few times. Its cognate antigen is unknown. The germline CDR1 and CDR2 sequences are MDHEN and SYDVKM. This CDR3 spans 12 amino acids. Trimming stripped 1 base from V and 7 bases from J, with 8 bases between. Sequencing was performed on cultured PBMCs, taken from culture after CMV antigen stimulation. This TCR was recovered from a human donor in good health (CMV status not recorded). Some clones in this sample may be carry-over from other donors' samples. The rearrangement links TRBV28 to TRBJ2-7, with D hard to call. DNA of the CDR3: TGTGCCAGCAGTTTATCCTCGGAAGAGCAGTACTTC. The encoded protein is CASSLSSEEQYF.